This T cell receptor (beta chain) was captured by sequencing in a study of T-cell reconstitution after alpha-beta-depleted transplantation in children. Unique molecular identifiers were incorporated during preparation of the TCRbeta library. TCRdb analysed the PCR reads with MiXCR anew, one entry per CDR3 protein. Of 150,000 to 200,000 distinct CDR3 sequences listed, around 7% are singletons. The germline CDR1 and CDR2 sequences are MNHEY and SMNVEV (reference sequence). The CDR3 runs to 14 residues. V was trimmed by 2 bases and J by 2 bases, leaving 8 bases between them. This clonotype was recorded many times.

This sequence joins TRBV27 and TRBJ2-3; D gene ambiguous. This TCR was recovered from a human donor who donated a stem cell graft to a child with Wiskott-Aldrich syndrome. The material was PBMCs from the stem cell graft donor, obtained from the stem cell graft. This CDR3 is CASSLPPNTDTQYF. The CDR3 DNA reads as TGTGCCAGCAGTTTACCGCCCAACACAGATACGCAGTATTTT.